The 26 T cell receptor beta chains below all came from one sample that was sequenced in a study of identical twins. MiXCR, run by TCRdb on the 5' RACE reads, gives a single entry per CDR3 protein. Seen here are some 600,000 distinct CDR3 sequences, roughly 6.6% observed once, and the top ten hold 1.5% to 2%. These data were also reused for a study on yellow fever vaccine responses in identical twins.

Sequenced sample: PBMCs. The receptors were sampled from a woman aged 18 to 35 in good health.

The chain recombines TRBV7-6 with TRBJ2-1, with 8 bases identical to TRBD1. The V segment lost 5 bases and the J segment 6 bases; nucleotides outside the gene matches: 6. Germline V gives CDR1 SGHVS, CDR2 FNYEAQ. CDR3 length: 14 amino acids. CDR3: CASSMGQATNEQFF. The CDR3 DNA is TGTGCCAGCAGCATGGGACAGGCGACCAATGAGCAGTTCTTC. Full variable domain (outside the CDR3, taken from reference TRBV7-6 and TRBJ2-1): GAGVSQSPRYKVTKRGQDVALRCDPISGHVSLYWYRQALGQGPEFLTYFNYEAQQDKSGLPNDRFSAERPEGSISTLTIQRTEQRDSAMYRCASSMGQATNEQFFGPGTRLTVL.

This clonotype was observed a handful of times. The V and J genes are TRBV28 and TRBJ2-7, with a possible D match to TRBD2 (5 bases). This CDR3 comprises 14 residues. Per the germline V gene, CDR1 is MDHEN and CDR2 is SYDVKM. The V and J ends lost 10 bases and 1 base respectively, with 17 bases between them. The CDR3 protein is CATLSGGSSYEQYF. CDR3 bases: TGTGCCACCCTAAGCGGAGGTTCTTCCTACGAGCAGTACTTC.

The chain employs TRBV5-6 and TRBJ2-7; either TRBD1 or TRBD2 may supply D (5 bases each). Germline V CDR1 and CDR2: SGHDT, YYEEEE. The CDR3 extends over 14 amino acids. V shed 3 bases and J shed 2 bases, with 12 bases lying between them. The CDR3: CASSSGTAAYEQYV. The CDR3 DNA follows: TGTGCCAGCAGCTCCGGGACCGCCGCCTACGAGCAGTACGTC.

The gene calls are TRBV12-3 or TRBV12-4 and TRBJ2-7; perhaps TRBD2 as D (5 bases). This CDR3 spans 13 amino acids. With 7 bases removed from V and 1 base from J, the gap between germline ends came to 11 bases. CDR3 protein: CASTRGWSYEQYF. Here the CDR3 DNA reads TGTGCCAGCACCCGAGGGTGGTCCTACGAGCAGTACTTC.

This clonotype was counted at least ten times. This chain connects TRBV12-3 or TRBV12-4 to TRBJ1-1; D perhaps matches TRBD1 (5 bases). The V gene lost 3 bases and the J gene lost 4 bases, with 15 bases spanning the gap. This CDR3 is 15 amino acids long. The CDR3 coding sequence is TGTGCCAGCAGTTTCCTCGGACGGGGCGTCACTGAAGCTTTCTTT. Translating gives CASSFLGRGVTEAFF.

The CDR3 sequence is CASSSGQVVIRELFF. CDR3 sequence (DNA): TGTGCCAGCAGCTCGGGACAGGTTGTGATTAGGGAGCTGTTTTTT. The chain couples TRBV11-2 to TRBJ2-2; TRBD1 matches 8 bases. Germline trimming cut 4 bases from V and 9 bases from J; bases unmatched to any gene: 10. The CDR3 runs 15 residues. In germline, CDR1 is SGHAT, CDR2 FQNNGV.

The chain recombines TRBV2 with TRBJ2-7, with 9 bases aligning to TRBD1. With 10 bases clipped from V and 2 bases from J, the junction kept 6 bases outside the gene matches. Germline loops: CDR1 SNHLY, CDR2 FYNNEI. This CDR3 has 13 amino acids. The DNA for the CDR3 is TGTGCCATTATCGGGACAGGGCCCTACGAGCAGTACTTC. Translating it yields CAIIGTGPYEQYF.

This clonotype was found a few times. The chain couples TRBV12-3 or TRBV12-4 to TRBJ2-1, with 9 bases fitting TRBD2. The CDR3 is made up of 16 amino acids. The V and J ends lost 4 bases and 7 bases, in that order; junction bases with no gene match: 11. The CDR3 nucleotides are TGTGCCAGCAGTTGGGGAGGCGGGGGGGATACAAATGAGCAGTTCTTC. Translated: CASSWGGGGDTNEQFF.

In its sample, this clonotype was seen a few times. The J gene is TRBJ2-3, the V gene TRBV20-1, with D perhaps TRBD1 or TRBD2 (5 bases each). Trimming stripped 4 bases from V and 2 bases from J, with 16 bases between. The CDR3 covers 15 residues. The V gene's germline CDR1 is DFQATT and CDR2 SNEGSKA (reference sequence). The chain's CDR3 is CSATLGVGNTDTQYF. In nucleotides, the CDR3 is TGCAGTGCTACACTAGGGGTCGGCAACACAGATACGCAGTATTTT.

This clonotype has at least ten counts. The CDR3 region has the DNA TGTGCCAGCAACGAGGACAGCTACGAGCAGTACTTC. This codes for CASNEDSYEQYF. The chain is built from TRBV2 and TRBJ2-7; D perhaps matches TRBD1 (6 bases). V was shortened by 7 bases and J by 3 bases, with 10 bases between the two germline ends. The CDR3 consists of 12 residues. In germline, CDR1 is SNHLY, CDR2 FYNNEI.

The chain has TRBV12-3 or TRBV12-4 and TRBJ2-5; 10 bases fit TRBD2. Unmatched junction bases numbered 7, after V lost 3 bases and J lost 6 bases. The CDR3 runs 15 residues. The CDR3: CASSFRASGRKTQYF. The CDR3 DNA reads TGTGCCAGCAGTTTTAGGGCTAGCGGGAGAAAGACCCAGTACTTC.

The CDR3 sequence is CASSYEGSQPQETQYF. The CDR3 nucleotides read TGTGCCAGCAGTTACGAAGGAAGCCAACCTCAAGAGACCCAGTACTTC. The V call is TRBV6-5, the J call TRBJ2-5, with D hard to call. The V end lost 2 bases, the J end lost 2 bases, and 15 bases lay between the germline ends. CDR1 and CDR2 from the germline V gene are MNHEY and SVGAGI. This CDR3 is built from 16 residues.

This clonotype has just a few counts. The chain recombines TRBV7-9 with TRBJ2-7; D is unclear. Deletions cut 3 bases from V and 2 bases from J, with 11 bases between. CDR3 size: 14 residues. Germline-derived CDR1 and CDR2 are SEHNR and FQNEAQ (reference sequence). The CDR3 DNA follows: TGTGCCAGCAGCTTCTCGATCCCAACCTACGAGCAGTACTTC. Translating it yields CASSFSIPTYEQYF.

This clonotype was recorded many times. DNA for the CDR3: TGTGCCAGCTCACCGACTAGCGGAAGCACCGGGGAGCTGTTTTTT. It specifies CASSPTSGSTGELFF. J is TRBJ2-2 and V is TRBV18; 9 bases line up with TRBD2. CDR3 length equals 15 residues. Germline V gene sequence: CDR1 KGHSH, CDR2 LQKENI. The junction had 3 bases not matched to a gene; V was cut back by 3 bases and J by 4 bases. Supplemented by reference TRBV18 and TRBJ2-2, the full variable domain reads NAGVMQNPRHLVRRRGQEARLRCSPMKGHSHVYWYRQLPEEGLKFMVYLQKENIIDESGMPKERFSAEFPKEGPSILRIQQVVRGDSAAYFCASSPTSGSTGELFFGEGSRLTVL.

This clonotype occurred once. A much larger clone sits a single nucleotide away, making a read error possible. The chain carries TRBV29-1 and TRBJ2-7, with D perhaps being TRBD1 or TRBD2 (5 bases each). This CDR3 has 14 amino acids. Trimming left V 7 bases short and J 0 bases short, with 16 bases between. Germline values: CDR1 SQVTM, CDR2 ANQGSEA. DNA of the CDR3: TGCAGCGCCCAGGCCGGGACCGCCTCCTACGAGCAGTACTTC. Its translation is CSAQAGTASYEQYF.

This clonotype appeared many times. CDR3 amino acids: CASSFVRNEQFF. The CDR3 region has the DNA TGTGCCAGCAGTTTTGTCCGGAATGAGCAGTTCTTC. The rearrangement links TRBV28 to TRBJ2-1; D gene uncertain. Germline-derived CDR1 and CDR2 are MDHEN and SYDVKM. V lost 3 bases and J 7 bases, leaving 7 bases between the germline ends. This CDR3 has 12 residues.

A few counts support this clonotype. This chain joins TRBV3-1 and TRBJ2-2, with D tentatively TRBD1 (6 bases). The CDR3 length is 13 residues. CDR1 is LGHDT and CDR2 is YNNKEL in the germline V gene (reference sequence). Trimming shortened V by 5 bases and J by 6 bases, and 10 bases separated the two germline ends. CDR3 residues: CASSERTAGELFF. As DNA, the CDR3 is TGTGCCAGCAGCGAACGGACAGCCGGGGAGCTGTTTTTT.

V is TRBV28 and J is TRBJ2-3, with D possibly called TRBD1 or TRBD2 (5 bases each). The CDR3 extends over 13 amino acids. Looked up from germline, CDR1 is MDHEN and CDR2 is SYDVKM. V lost 4 bases and J 7 bases, leaving 12 bases between the germline ends. CDR3 bases: TGTGCCAGCAGTTACAGGCGGGCATATACGCAGTATTTT. Its translation is CASSYRRAYTQYF.

This sequence joins TRBV29-1 and TRBJ2-3, with a weak D call TRBD2 (7 bases). The CDR3 covers 19 residues. V was pared by 7 bases and J by 2 bases, with 31 bases between. Germline V gene data show CDR1 as SQVTM and CDR2 as ANQGSEA. The CDR3 reads CSADKWAVLRGAPTDTQYF. The CDR3, as DNA: TGCAGCGCCGATAAGTGGGCCGTATTACGGGGGGCCCCCACAGATACGCAGTATTTT.

This clonotype came up many times. The V and J genes are TRBV9 and TRBJ2-7, with 11 bases lining up with TRBD1. The CDR3 is made up of 15 amino acids. From germline, CDR1 is SGDLS and CDR2 YYNGEE. Losses at the gene ends were 4 bases for V and 1 base for J; bases not matched to a gene: 4. The CDR3 sequence is CASSPGTGGSYEQYV. The CDR3 DNA reads as TGTGCCAGCAGCCCAGGGACAGGGGGTTCCTACGAGCAGTACGTC.

This clonotype was detected ten times or more. The V and J genes are TRBV27 and TRBJ2-6; D not certain. Trimming took 1 base from V and 1 from J, leaving 14 bases between them. CDR1 and CDR2 (germline): MNHEY, SMNVEV (reference sequence). CDR3 length: 18 amino acids. In nucleotides, the CDR3 is TGTGCCAGCAGTTTATACCCCAACGACTGGTCTGGGGCCAACGTCCTGACTTTC. Residues: CASSLYPNDWSGANVLTF.

The genes are TRBV20-1 and TRBJ1-1; D gene ambiguous. The CDR3 runs 11 residues. The V gene's germline CDR1 is DFQATT and CDR2 SNEGSKA (reference sequence). Trimming left V 4 bases short and J 5 bases short, with 8 bases between. CDR3 coding DNA: TGCAGTGCTATCGGGAGAACTGAAGCTTTCTTT. This encodes CSAIGRTEAFF.

This clonotype showed up just a few times. The rearrangement links TRBV6-5 to TRBJ1-2; a possible D gene is TRBD1 (5 bases). CDR3 size: 14 residues. V lost 2 bases and J 4 bases, leaving 11 bases between the germline ends. The V gene's germline CDR1 is MNHEY and CDR2 SVGAGI. The CDR3 is CASSYGGGGYGYTF. CDR3 DNA: TGTGCCAGCAGTTACGGGGGGGGTGGCTATGGCTACACCTTC.

This clonotype was observed many times. This chain connects TRBV20-1 to TRBJ2-2, with 10 bases matching TRBD2. Unmatched junction bases numbered 4, after V lost 5 bases and J lost 4 bases. The CDR3 is 14 amino acids. The germline V gene encodes CDR1 DFQATT and CDR2 SNEGSKA (reference sequence). The CDR3 reads CSAPSGGGTGELFF. The CDR3 DNA is TGCAGTGCTCCTAGCGGGGGAGGCACCGGGGAGCTGTTTTTT.

V gene TRBV4-2 combines with J gene TRBJ2-3; 7 bases are shared with TRBD2. The CDR3 runs 18 residues. The germline V gene has CDR1 LGHNA and CDR2 YNFKEQ. The V gene end was trimmed by 0 bases and the J gene end by 0 bases; junction bases not matched to a gene: 9. The CDR3 region has the DNA TGTGCCAGCAGCCAAGATTTAAGGCTAGCGGCTAGCACAGATACGCAGTATTTT. Translation: CASSQDLRLAASTDTQYF.

This clonotype was seen more than once but under ten times. The chain links TRBV5-1 to TRBJ1-2, with 8 bases that match TRBD1. V was clipped by 2 bases and J by 6 bases; unmatched bases: 6. Germline V lookup: CDR1 SGHRS, CDR2 YFSETQ. This CDR3 region has 14 residues. The CDR3 nucleotides read TGCGCCAGCAGCTTCGGACAGGGCTTTGATGGCTACACCTTC. Its protein product is CASSFGQGFDGYTF.